The 20 T cell receptor beta chains in this list originate from one sample, sequenced in a study of T cell changes during pregnancy in multiple sclerosis. Data came from immunoSEQ multiplex PCR; TCRdb stores just in-frame clones and leaves some out. The table has 77,000 or so clones, 85% to 95% seen once. The sample here was peripheral blood, taken in the second trimester of pregnancy. Receptor source: a female donor in good health, enrolled as a control in a pregnancy study.

This rearrangement joins TRBV7-2 to TRBJ1-2; no clear D gene. The CDR3 totals 14 residues. Trimming took 0 bases from V and 8 from J, leaving 13 bases between them. The V gene's germline CDR1 is SGHTA and CDR2 FQGNSA. CDR3 bases: TGTGCCAGCAGCTTAGCCCCCACATGGCCCGGCTACACCTTC. It translates to CASSLAPTWPGYTF.

The gene calls are TRBV30 and TRBJ2-7; D is unclear. The germline gives CDR1 GTSNPN, CDR2 SVGIG (reference sequence). The CDR3 has 12 residues. V lost 0 bases to trimming and J lost 4 bases, with 7 bases between them. The CDR3 is CAWSVPGYEQYF. Here the CDR3 DNA reads TGTGCCTGGAGTGTACCAGGATACGAGCAGTACTTC.

The chain has TRBV9 and TRBJ1-3; 7 nucleotides agree with TRBD1. With V trimmed by 3 bases and J by 4 bases, 7 bases remained unmatched. This CDR3 region has 15 residues. Germline assignment: CDR1 SGDLS and CDR2 YYNGEE. CDR3 sequence reads: CASSGRQGPGNTIYF. The CDR3 bases are TGTGCCAGCAGCGGAAGACAGGGTCCCGGAAACACCATATATTTT.

This rearrangement joins TRBV2 to TRBJ2-7; D call uncertain. The CDR3 has 13 amino acids. V lost 1 base to trimming and J lost 2 bases, with 6 bases between them. Germline assignment: CDR1 SNHLY and CDR2 FYNNEI. CDR3 region: CASSEDSTYEQYF. The CDR3 nucleotides are TGTGCCAGCAGTGAAGACAGCACCTACGAGCAGTACTTC.

This clone was picked up a small number of times. This chain uses TRBV6-5 with TRBJ1-1, with TRBD1 matching over 8 bases. The V gene's germline CDR1 is MNHEY and CDR2 SVGAGI. The V and J ends lost 2 bases and 8 bases, in that order; junction bases with no gene match: 13. The CDR3 extends over 16 amino acids. The CDR3 bases are TGTGCCAGCAGTTACCCACTAGGACAGGGACGGGAAGAAGCTTTCTTT. This translates into CASSYPLGQGREEAFF.

Here the CDR3 reads CASSPPPGSNTEAFF. CDR3 nucleotide sequence: TGTGCCAGCTCACCACCCCCAGGATCCAACACTGAAGCTTTCTTT. This chain joins TRBV18 and TRBJ1-1; D is undetermined. CDR3 length: 15 amino acids. Germline CDR1 is KGHSH and CDR2 is LQKENI. V lost 0 bases and J 2 bases, leaving 10 bases between the germline ends.

The genes are TRBV5-8 and TRBJ2-2, with D uncertain. From germline, CDR1 is SGHTS and CDR2 YDEGEE. The CDR3 spans 16 residues. Trimming stripped 1 base from V and 1 base from J, with 11 bases between. CDR3 DNA sequence: TGTGCCAGCAGCTTGCACAGTGGCTTGAACACCGGGGAGCTGTTTTTT. Translating gives CASSLHSGLNTGELFF.

V is TRBV7-8 and J is TRBJ2-7; 7 bases are a match to TRBD1. Germline assignment: CDR1 SGHVS and CDR2 FQNEAQ. This CDR3 spans 14 amino acids. The junction had 9 bases not matched to a gene; V was cut back by 5 bases and J by 5 bases. DNA for the CDR3: TGTGCCAGCAGCACCGAGACAGGGTCTAACGAGCAGTACTTC. Protein product: CASSTETGSNEQYF.

The rearrangement joins TRBV29-1 to TRBJ2-1; 7 nucleotides agree with TRBD1. Per the germline V gene, CDR1 is SQVTM and CDR2 is ANQGSEA. The CDR3 is made up of 16 amino acids. The ends lost 0 bases at V and 1 base at J; junction bases unmatched: 6. The CDR3 protein is CSVEDPDRLSYNEQFF. Here the CDR3 DNA reads TGCAGCGTTGAAGATCCGGACAGGTTGTCCTACAATGAGCAGTTCTTC.

The gene calls are TRBV6-4 and TRBJ1-2; D possibly corresponds to TRBD1 (5 bases). The CDR3 is made up of 15 amino acids. Germline loops: CDR1 MRHNA, CDR2 SNTAGT. Trimming cost V 5 bases and J 4 bases, with 17 bases left between them. The CDR3 sequence: CASSPGLLVPYGYTF. The DNA of the CDR3 is TGTGCCAGCAGTCCGGGACTTCTCGTGCCCTATGGCTACACCTTC.

The chain has TRBV6-5 and TRBJ2-7; 12 bases agree with TRBD2. This CDR3 is 14 amino acids long. The germline V gene encodes CDR1 MNHEY and CDR2 SVGAGI. With V trimmed by 9 bases and J by 6 bases, 9 bases remained unmatched. The CDR3: CASSSSGGALEQYF. The CDR3 nucleotides are TGTGCCAGTTCTTCTAGCGGGGGGGCTCTCGAGCAGTACTTC.

V gene TRBV11-3 combines with J gene TRBJ2-7; 10 bases map to TRBD1. The CDR3 runs 16 residues. Trimming removed 6 bases from V and 4 bases from J; junction bases left unmatched: 12. Germline CDR1 SGHNT, CDR2 YENEEA. CDR3 sequence reads: CASSSPRDRGNYEQYF. The DNA for the CDR3 is TGTGCCAGCAGTTCTCCCCGGGACAGGGGCAATTACGAGCAGTACTTC.

This chain joins TRBV29-1 and TRBJ2-1; a possible D gene is TRBD2 (6 bases). The CDR3 totals 14 residues. Germline lookup yields CDR1 SQVTM and CDR2 ANQGSEA. V lost 6 bases and J lost 2, with 14 bases in between. The DNA of the CDR3 is TGCAGCGTCGACGGCGGGGCGACCTACAATGAGCAGTTCTTC. Residues: CSVDGGATYNEQFF.

The chain is built from TRBV30 and TRBJ1-2; D is perhaps TRBD1 (6 bases). Germline values: CDR1 GTSNPN, CDR2 SVGIG (reference sequence). The ends were cut back, 1 base at V and 7 bases at J, with 10 bases in the middle. There are 12 residues in the CDR3. CDR3 in amino acids: CAWSGGQGGYTF. The CDR3 nucleotides are TGTGCCTGGAGTGGGGGGCAGGGTGGCTACACCTTC.

Only one count was recorded for this clone. V usage is TRBV11-2 and J usage is TRBJ1-6, with D tentatively TRBD1 (5 bases). The length of the CDR3 is 14 residues. Trimming took off 2 bases at V and 6 bases at J, with 8 bases between the two ends. From germline, CDR1 is SGHAT and CDR2 FQNNGV. The CDR3 is CASSLQGSNSPLHF. The CDR3 region has the DNA TGTGCCAGCAGCTTACAGGGATCTAATTCACCCCTCCACTTT. Supplemented by reference TRBV11-2 and TRBJ1-6, the full variable domain reads EAGVAQSPRYKIIEKRQSVAFWCNPISGHATLYWYQQILGQGPKLLIQFQNNGVVDDSQLPKDRFSAERLKGVDSTLKIQPAKLEDSAVYLCASSLQGSNSPLHFGNGTRLTVT.

This clone was seen a handful of times. The CDR3 coding sequence is TGTGCCAGCAGCCAGAGACAGGGAAGTAGCTACGAGCAGTACTTC. Translated, it gives CASSQRQGSSYEQYF. V gene TRBV7-9 combines with J gene TRBJ2-7; 7 bases align to TRBD1. The CDR3 is made up of 15 amino acids. V lost 5 bases, J lost 3 bases, and 10 bases stayed unmatched. Looked up from germline, CDR1 is SEHNR and CDR2 is FQNEAQ (reference sequence).

The chain links TRBV5-1 to TRBJ2-7; maybe TRBD1 (5 bases). V shed 4 bases and J shed 4 bases, with 15 bases lying between them. This CDR3 spans 14 amino acids. Germline V gene sequence: CDR1 SGHRS, CDR2 YFSETQ. The CDR3 loop reads CASSLLGAGYEQYF. The CDR3 nucleotides read TGCGCCAGCAGCCTGCTAGGGGCAGGGTACGAGCAGTACTTC.

This sequence joins TRBV6-4 and TRBJ1-1, with 8 bases identical to TRBD1. Germline-derived CDR1 and CDR2 are MRHNA and SNTAGT. The CDR3 is 12 residues long. The trim removed 2 bases at V and 9 bases at J, leaving 2 bases unmatched. As DNA, the CDR3 is TGTGCCAGCAGTGACGGGACAGGCAAAGCTTTCTTT. Its protein is CASSDGTGKAFF.

CDR3 nucleotide sequence: TGTGCCAGCAGCCCACGGACAGGATCCTATAATTCACCCCTCCACTTT. Translated: CASSPRTGSYNSPLHF. The chain combines TRBV5-4 with TRBJ1-6; 7 bases map to TRBD1. Germline loops: CDR1 SGHNT, CDR2 YYREEE (reference sequence). With V trimmed by 4 bases and J by 1 base, 5 bases remained unmatched. The CDR3 length is 16 residues. Full variable domain (outside the CDR3, taken from reference TRBV5-4 and TRBJ1-6): ETGVTQSPTHLIKTRGQQVTLRCSSQSGHNTVSWYQQALGQGPQFIFQYYREEENGRGNFPPRFSGLQFPNYSSELNVNALELDDSALYLCASSPRTGSYNSPLHFGNGTRLTVT.

The CDR3 protein is CASSLGTYQNTEAFF. In nucleotides, the CDR3 is TGCGCCAGCAGCTTGGGGACATACCAGAACACTGAAGCTTTCTTT. The chain combines TRBV5-1 with TRBJ1-1, with TRBD1 as a possible D gene (5 bases). The V gene lost 0 bases and the J gene lost 1 base, with 10 bases spanning the gap. The CDR3 extends over 15 amino acids. Per germline, CDR1 SGHRS and CDR2 YFSETQ.